This T cell receptor (beta chain) originates from a study of cytomegalovirus exposure and HLA in healthy donors (TCRdb year 2017). About the study as a whole: According to an earlier analysis of 587 of the donors, some 170 million T cells yielded roughly 110 million unique TCR beta sequences and around 280 Gb of sequence data. Across around 400 genotyped donors of the cohort, an average of about 240,000 unique TCR beta nucleotide sequences per donor were sequenced, and 15% to 20% of those sequences were non-productive. An earlier analysis of some 500 of the donors applied high-throughput TCR beta sequencing to assess whether each TCR beta V gene segment acted as functional or pseudogenic. Donor age, sex, ethnicity and CMV serostatus were collected together with the repertoire data. The study combined high-throughput TCR immunosequencing, statistical association of individual TCRs with disease status, and machine learning to predict cytomegalovirus infection status. The study aimed to test whether signatures of past pathogen exposure could be identified by cataloging public T cell receptors. Because of strong linkage in the cohort, four to six DR-DQ haplotypes were treated as single units for association and clustering. HLA typing covered class I and class II loci at four-digit resolution. Typing coverage varied by locus: roughly 629-640 donors for A, B, C, DRB1 and DQB1; roughly 520 for DQA1; 606 for DPA1; fewer than 480 for DPB1. In addition to the first cohort of 650 to 750 subjects, a separate validation cohort of 100 to 150 different subjects was used. Of the roughly 400 genotyped donors, roughly 76% were placed in the genetic ancestry cluster associated with self-reported Caucasian donors. Roughly 300 gigabases of sequencing data and around 85 million unique TCR sequences made up an early release that covered 500 to 700 HLA-typed donors. A later genetic analysis took genome-wide SNP genotypes for about 55% of the 666 donors and used that subset as a discovery cohort. The later analysis used no new phenotypic data to find candidate immune exposures, relying instead on TCR beta sequences and their occurrence across donors. A later analysis re-examined previously published TCR beta repertoires from roughly 720 donors and added high-resolution HLA genotyping to investigate patterns of TCR occurrence. The T cell repertoires of 670 or so subjects were profiled by immunosequencing and related to cytomegalovirus serostatus. Every discovery cohort repertoire had been produced on one sequencing platform.

The library was prepared using the immunoSEQ multiplex PCR assay. For the multiplex PCR, a mixture combining 60 forward primers for TCR Vbeta segments and 13 reverse primers for TCR Jbeta segments was used. Amplification of the CDR3 region of rearranged TCR beta genes was performed with a multiplex PCR assay on genomic DNA. On the Illumina HiSeq System, the amplified TCR beta libraries were sequenced as 87-base-pair reads. The original methods were these. Across the 600 to 700 repertoires, a later analysis counted tens of millions of unique TCR beta chains, 9.5 million to 12 million of which were shared by at least two donors. Raw reads were error-corrected and collapsed into unique sequences by a nearest-neighbor algorithm in which closely related sequences were merged to remove PCR and sequencing errors. V, D and J gene segments were assigned by aligning CDR3 sequences to IMGT reference sequences. Each retained sequence needed at least a six-nucleotide match to both a V gene segment and a J gene segment. Rearrangements were called productive when the CDR3 lacked stop codons and stayed in frame with V and J; all others were non-productive. Following IMGT convention, CDR3 was defined as the stretch from the second conserved V-encoded cysteine up to the conserved J-encoded phenylalanine. In an earlier analysis of approximately 590 of the donors, sequences lacking an unambiguous match to a single V gene segment were excluded. In an earlier analysis of 587 of the donors, a V segment was called functional when productive rearrangements were above 56.7%, and segregating when the standard deviation between donors exceeded 5%. A statistical classification framework was built for diagnosing cytomegalovirus status from the catalog of TCR beta chain sequences. V and J gene assignment, in a later analysis, came from comparing TCR nucleotide sequences with IMGT/GENE-DB human TR gene sequences. The TCRdist pipeline was used in a later analysis to assign CDR3 sequences and most-parsimonious VDJ recombination scenarios. In a later analysis, each TCR beta chain was defined by its CDR3 amino acid sequence together with its V-gene family, and reads lacking a unique V-gene family were excluded. A later analysis removed roughly 590 highly shared, low-generation-probability nucleotide sequences to deal with suspected cross-contamination and a sequencing artifact. In a later analysis, a clonal expansion index for each public chain was calculated from normalized within-repertoire ranks of inferred template counts. Generation probabilities in a later analysis came from a VDJ recombination model fitted to out-of-frame rearrangements, and those results were checked against IGoR. In a later analysis, TCR-TCR, TCR-HLA and TCR-CMV co-occurrence was scored with hypergeometric tests, and a repertoire-size bias correction was applied to TCR pairs. In a later analysis, false discovery rates were estimated by permuting HLA or CMV assignments 20 times. In a later analysis, co-occurring TCRs were grouped using DBSCAN, with TCRdist sequence similarity added in when clustering inside HLA-allele-positive subsets. Repertoires with fewer than 30,000 or more than 120,000 public chains were left out of co-occurrence clustering, as were about 5 repertoires with anomalous nucleotide sharing. TCRdb took over this immuneACCESS table, retaining in-frame rearrangements with V and J assigned. Such tables are incomplete; in checked studies, under half of the missing clones stem from an unresolved V gene, and the remainder is unexplained. That table gives V, J and clone size, and the DNA gave D and trimming. This sample lists roughly 280,000 clones; around 65% were detected once. The ten biggest clones cover approximately 2.1% of the sample.

In total, roughly 710 healthy bone marrow donors made up the cohort. At the time of sampling, every cohort member was nominally healthy, though immune exposures that went unrecorded were likely present. The donor was CMV seronegative and was included in the group of 352 seronegative cohort members. Every donor gave a peripheral blood sample, and the peripheral blood mononuclear cells from that sample were used for TCR beta sequencing. Genomic DNA was extracted from the blood cell samples with the Qiagen DNeasy Blood Extraction Kit. What the research found in general, with its limitations: While some public TCRs were present in many individuals, most TCR sequences turned up only very rarely across donors. Linkage disequilibrium might explain the correlated functional status among segregating V segments, but an unknown experimental factor could not be excluded. According to a later analysis, TCR association rates differed among HLA loci, with DRB1 alleles showing the most associated TCRs and HLA-C alleles showing the fewest. In a later analysis, most CMV-associated TCR beta chains were found to appear HLA-restricted, with HLA associations seemingly driven largely by CMV exposure. The authors suggested that the approach could potentially be generalized to other disease states and immunological phenotypes. A later analysis associated 16,951 TCR beta sequences with specific HLA alleles at a false discovery rate of 0.05. A further reported finding was that TCR beta sequences accurately predicted the HLA-A and HLA-B alleles for most subjects in the first cohort. In this cohort, only TCR beta chains were sequenced, and detectable features were limited by the absence of alpha or paired-chain data. In vitro tests confirmed that a few of the cytomegalovirus-associated TCR beta chains recognize cytomegalovirus antigens. The classifier was reported to diagnose cytomegalovirus status with high specificity and sensitivity in both the original and validation cohorts. Because the 87-base-pair reads could not distinguish some IMGT-functional V segments, including TRBV6-2 and TRBV6-3, those segments were excluded. V-gene and J-gene trimming of TCR beta chains was associated with a missense DCLRE1C variant in a later genetic analysis, and the association was replicated in an independent cohort. Compared with the roughly 700-donor mean, donors in an Asian-associated ancestry cluster had fewer N-insertions in productive TCRs, according to a later genetic analysis. Sequencing depth was assumed to be roughly uniform across donors in the presence/absence analyses, though that assumption may not hold. An earlier analysis of approximately 570 of the donors showed that most TCR beta V segments appeared in productive rearrangements either about 87% or about 30% of the time, which broadly matched IMGT annotations. In the study, approximately 150 TCR beta chains were listed as associated with cytomegalovirus. Immune exposure information for the cohort was limited to CMV serostatus. HLA typing was unavailable for some donors at each locus, so association tests used only the typed subset. A cluster of highly shared sequence variants was judged likely to be a technical artifact of the sequencing pipeline. A later analysis reported that several top co-occurrence clusters appeared linked to parvovirus B19, influenza, CMV and Epstein-Barr virus. Roughly 17 rarely observed V segments, including chromosome 9 orphons, were excluded from the earlier analysis of about 600 of the donors because counts were too low. Compared with equally common non-associated chains, HLA-associated TCR beta chains in a later analysis were more clonally expanded and had lower generation probabilities. Strong co-occurrence of HLA alleles, especially DR and DQ, made assigning TCR associations to individual alleles difficult.

Trimming at the junction amounts to 5 bases on V and 2 bases on J, and the germline ends lie 9 bases apart. Per the germline V gene (reference sequence), LNHDA is the CDR1 and SQIVND is the CDR2. Counted from cysteine to phenylalanine, this CDR3 has 13 amino acids. The CDR3 DNA has 39 bases and is translated from base 1. A note on this clone: Its antigen has not been determined. Base quality data are lacking; no much larger clone is found one base away.

The chain uses TRBV19 and TRBJ1-1; perhaps TRBD1 is the D gene, with 5 bases matching. The source of this sequence is a female donor in good health and CMV-seronegative. The sample taken for sequencing was PBMCs. Read as DNA, the sequence is TGTGCCAGTAGTTGGACACCTAACACTGAAGCTTTCTTT. Its protein product is CASSWTPNTEAFF.